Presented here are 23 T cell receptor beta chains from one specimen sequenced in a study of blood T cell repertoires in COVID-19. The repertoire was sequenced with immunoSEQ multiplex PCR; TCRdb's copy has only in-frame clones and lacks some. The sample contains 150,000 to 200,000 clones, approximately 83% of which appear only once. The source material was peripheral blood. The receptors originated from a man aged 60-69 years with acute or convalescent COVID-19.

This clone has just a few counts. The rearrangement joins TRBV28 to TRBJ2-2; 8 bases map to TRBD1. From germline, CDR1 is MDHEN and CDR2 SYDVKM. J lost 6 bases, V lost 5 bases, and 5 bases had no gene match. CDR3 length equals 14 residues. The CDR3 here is CASSGGQDPGELFF. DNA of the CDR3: TGTGCCAGCAGTGGGGGACAGGACCCCGGGGAGCTGTTTTTT.

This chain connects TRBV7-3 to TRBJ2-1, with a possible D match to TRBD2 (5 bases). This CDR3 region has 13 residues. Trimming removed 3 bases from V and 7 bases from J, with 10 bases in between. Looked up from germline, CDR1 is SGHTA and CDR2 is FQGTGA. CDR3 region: CASSFGGGNEQFF. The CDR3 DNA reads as TGTGCCAGCAGCTTTGGAGGTGGGAATGAGCAGTTCTTC. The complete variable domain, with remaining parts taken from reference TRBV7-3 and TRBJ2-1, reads GAGVSQTPSNKVTEKGKYVELRCDPISGHTALYWYRQSLGQGPEFLIYFQGTGAADDSGLPNDRFFAVRPEGSVSTLKIQRTERGDSAVYLCASSFGGGNEQFFGPGTRLTVL.

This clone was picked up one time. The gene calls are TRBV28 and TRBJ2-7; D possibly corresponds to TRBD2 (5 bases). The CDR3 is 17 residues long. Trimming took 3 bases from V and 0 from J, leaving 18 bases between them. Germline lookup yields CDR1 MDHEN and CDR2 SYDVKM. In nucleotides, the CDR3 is TGTGCCAGCAGTTTGGAGGTTATCGGGGAGCCCTCCTACGAGCAGTACTTC. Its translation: CASSLEVIGEPSYEQYF.

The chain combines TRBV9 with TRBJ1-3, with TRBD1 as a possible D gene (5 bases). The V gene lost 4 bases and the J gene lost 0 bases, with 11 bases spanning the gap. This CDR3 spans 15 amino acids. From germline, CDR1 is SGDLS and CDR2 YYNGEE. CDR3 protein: CASSITGSSGNTIYF. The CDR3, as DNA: TGTGCCAGCAGCATAACAGGTAGCTCTGGAAACACCATATATTTT.

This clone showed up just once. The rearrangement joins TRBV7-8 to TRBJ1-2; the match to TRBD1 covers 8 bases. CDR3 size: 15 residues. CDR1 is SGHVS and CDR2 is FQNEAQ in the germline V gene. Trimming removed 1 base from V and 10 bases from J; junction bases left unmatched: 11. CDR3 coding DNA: TGTGCCAGCAGCTTAGATACAGGGACAGGCCGGTCCTACACCTTC. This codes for CASSLDTGTGRSYTF.

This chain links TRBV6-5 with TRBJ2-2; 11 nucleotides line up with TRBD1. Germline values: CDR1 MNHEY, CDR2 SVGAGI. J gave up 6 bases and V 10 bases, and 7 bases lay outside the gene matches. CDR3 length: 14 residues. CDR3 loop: CATLGQGASGELFF. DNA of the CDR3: TGTGCCACCCTAGGACAGGGGGCTTCCGGGGAGCTGTTTTTT.

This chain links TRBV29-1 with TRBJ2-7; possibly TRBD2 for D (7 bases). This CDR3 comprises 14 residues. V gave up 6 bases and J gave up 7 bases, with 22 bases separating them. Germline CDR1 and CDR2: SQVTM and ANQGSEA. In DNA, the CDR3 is TGCAGCGTCGGGGGGACAAACAGCTTACAAGAGCAGTACTTC. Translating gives CSVGGTNSLQEQYF.

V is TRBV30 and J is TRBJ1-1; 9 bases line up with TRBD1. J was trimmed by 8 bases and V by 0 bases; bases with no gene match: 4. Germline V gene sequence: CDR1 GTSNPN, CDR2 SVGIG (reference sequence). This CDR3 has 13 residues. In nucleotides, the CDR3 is TGTGCCTGGAGTGTACTCGGACAGGGGGAAGCTTTCTTT. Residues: CAWSVLGQGEAFF.

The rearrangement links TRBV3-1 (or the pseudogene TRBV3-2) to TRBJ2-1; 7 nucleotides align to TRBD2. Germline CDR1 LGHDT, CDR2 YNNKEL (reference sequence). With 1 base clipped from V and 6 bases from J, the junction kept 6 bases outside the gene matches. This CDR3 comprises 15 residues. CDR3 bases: TGTGCCAGCAGCCAAGCACTAGCGAGAGGCAATGAGCAGTTCTTC. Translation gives CASSQALARGNEQFF.

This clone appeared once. The CDR3 loop reads CASSLTGQGYTF. The CDR3 DNA reads as TGTGCCAGCAGTTTGACAGGGCAGGGCTACACCTTC. The chain uses TRBV28 and TRBJ1-2, with TRBD1 identical over 7 bases. The length of the CDR3 is 12 residues. Germline V CDR1 and CDR2: MDHEN, SYDVKM. V lost 3 bases to trimming and J lost 8 bases; unmatched junction nucleotides: 3.

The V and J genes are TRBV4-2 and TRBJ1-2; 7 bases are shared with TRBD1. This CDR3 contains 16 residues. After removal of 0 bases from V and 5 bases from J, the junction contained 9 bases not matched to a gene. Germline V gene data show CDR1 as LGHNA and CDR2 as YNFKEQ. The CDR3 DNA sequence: TGTGCCAGCAGCCAAGACCCGGGACAGCTTTCTTATGGCTACACCTTC. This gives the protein CASSQDPGQLSYGYTF.

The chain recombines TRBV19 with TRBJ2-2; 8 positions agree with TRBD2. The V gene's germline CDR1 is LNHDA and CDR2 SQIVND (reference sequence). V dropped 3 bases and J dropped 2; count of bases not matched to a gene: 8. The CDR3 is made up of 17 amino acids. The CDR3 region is CASSILAGGRNTGELFF. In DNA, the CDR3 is TGTGCCAGTAGTATTCTGGCGGGAGGACGTAACACCGGGGAGCTGTTTTTT. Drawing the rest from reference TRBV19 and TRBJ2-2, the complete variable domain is DGGITQSPKYLFRKEGQNVTLSCEQNLNHDAMYWYRQDPGQGLRLIYYSQIVNDFQKGDIAEGYSVSREKKESFPLTVTSAQKNPTAFYLCASSILAGGRNTGELFFGEGSRLTVL.

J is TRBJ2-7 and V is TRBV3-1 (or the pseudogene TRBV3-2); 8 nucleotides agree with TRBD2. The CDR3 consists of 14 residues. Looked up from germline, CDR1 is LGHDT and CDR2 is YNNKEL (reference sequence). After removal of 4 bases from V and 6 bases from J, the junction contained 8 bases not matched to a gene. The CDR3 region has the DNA TGTGCCAGCAGCCCCCCCGGACTAGCAGGCGAGCAGTACTTC. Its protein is CASSPPGLAGEQYF.

CDR3 protein: CASSPEVGDTQYF. CDR3 DNA sequence: TGCGCCAGCAGCCCCGAAGTCGGAGATACGCAGTATTTT. The rearrangement links TRBV5-1 to TRBJ2-3; D is uncertain. Trimming shortened V by 4 bases and J by 5 bases, and 11 bases separated the two germline ends. The CDR3 consists of 13 residues. The germline V gene encodes CDR1 SGHRS and CDR2 YFSETQ.

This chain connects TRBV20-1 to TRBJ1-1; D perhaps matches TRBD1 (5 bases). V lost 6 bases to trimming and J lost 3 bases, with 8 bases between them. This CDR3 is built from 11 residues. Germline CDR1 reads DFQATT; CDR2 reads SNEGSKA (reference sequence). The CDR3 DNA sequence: TGCAGTGCCACGGGGGACACTGAAGCTTTCTTT. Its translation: CSATGDTEAFF.

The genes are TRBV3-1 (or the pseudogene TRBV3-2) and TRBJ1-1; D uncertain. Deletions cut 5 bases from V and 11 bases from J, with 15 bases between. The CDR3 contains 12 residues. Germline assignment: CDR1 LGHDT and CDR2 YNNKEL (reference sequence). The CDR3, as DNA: TGTGCCAGCAGCGAAGGGAGAGGGCGGGCTTTCTTT. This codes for CASSEGRGRAFF.

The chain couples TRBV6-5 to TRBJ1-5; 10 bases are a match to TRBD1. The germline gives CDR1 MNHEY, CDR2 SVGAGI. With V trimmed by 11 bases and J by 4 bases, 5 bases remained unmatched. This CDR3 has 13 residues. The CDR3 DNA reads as TGTGCCGCTTCGGGACAGGGGAATCAGCCCCAGCATTTT. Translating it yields CAASGQGNQPQHF.

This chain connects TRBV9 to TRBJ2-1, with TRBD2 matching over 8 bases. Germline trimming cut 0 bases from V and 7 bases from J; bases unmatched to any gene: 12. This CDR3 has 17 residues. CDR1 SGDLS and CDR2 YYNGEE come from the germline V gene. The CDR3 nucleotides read TGTGCCAGCAGCGTAGAGTTGCGGGAGGTTCGTGGGAATGAGCAGTTCTTC. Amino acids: CASSVELREVRGNEQFF.

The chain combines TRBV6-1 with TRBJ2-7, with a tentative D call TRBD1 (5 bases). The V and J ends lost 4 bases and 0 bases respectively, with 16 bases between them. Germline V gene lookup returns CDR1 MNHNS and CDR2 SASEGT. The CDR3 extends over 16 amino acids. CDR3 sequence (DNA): TGTGCCAGCAGTGCCCCGATAGGACAAAGCTCCTACGAGCAGTACTTC. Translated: CASSAPIGQSSYEQYF.

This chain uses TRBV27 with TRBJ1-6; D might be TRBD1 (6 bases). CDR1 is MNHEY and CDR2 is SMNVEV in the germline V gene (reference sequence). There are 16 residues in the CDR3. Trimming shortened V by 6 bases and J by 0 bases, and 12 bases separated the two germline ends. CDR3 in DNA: TGTGCCAGCAGGCCAGGGGTGGGCTCCTATAATTCACCCCTCCACTTT. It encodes CASRPGVGSYNSPLHF.

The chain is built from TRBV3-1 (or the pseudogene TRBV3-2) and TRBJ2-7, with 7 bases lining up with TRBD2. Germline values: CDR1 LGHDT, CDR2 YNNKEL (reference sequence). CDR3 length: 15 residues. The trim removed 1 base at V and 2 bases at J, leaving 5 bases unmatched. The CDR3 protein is CASSQALAGAYEQYF. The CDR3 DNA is TGTGCCAGCAGCCAAGCTTTGGCGGGGGCCTACGAGCAGTACTTC.

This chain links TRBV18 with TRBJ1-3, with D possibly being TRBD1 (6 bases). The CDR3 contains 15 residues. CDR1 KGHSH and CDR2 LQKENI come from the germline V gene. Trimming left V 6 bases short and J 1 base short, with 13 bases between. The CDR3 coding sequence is TGTGCCAGCTCCCCCGGACAGCCTTCTGGAAACACCATATATTTT. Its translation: CASSPGQPSGNTIYF. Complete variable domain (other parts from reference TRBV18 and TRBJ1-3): NAGVMQNPRHLVRRRGQEARLRCSPMKGHSHVYWYRQLPEEGLKFMVYLQKENIIDESGMPKERFSAEFPKEGPSILRIQQVVRGDSAAYFCASSPGQPSGNTIYFGEGSWLTVV.

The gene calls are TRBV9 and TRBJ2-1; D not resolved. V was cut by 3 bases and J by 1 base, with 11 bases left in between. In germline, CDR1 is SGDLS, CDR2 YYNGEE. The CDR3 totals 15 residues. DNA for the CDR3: TGTGCCAGCAGCGAGATGACGGGTTCCTACAATGAGCAGTTCTTC. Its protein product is CASSEMTGSYNEQFF.